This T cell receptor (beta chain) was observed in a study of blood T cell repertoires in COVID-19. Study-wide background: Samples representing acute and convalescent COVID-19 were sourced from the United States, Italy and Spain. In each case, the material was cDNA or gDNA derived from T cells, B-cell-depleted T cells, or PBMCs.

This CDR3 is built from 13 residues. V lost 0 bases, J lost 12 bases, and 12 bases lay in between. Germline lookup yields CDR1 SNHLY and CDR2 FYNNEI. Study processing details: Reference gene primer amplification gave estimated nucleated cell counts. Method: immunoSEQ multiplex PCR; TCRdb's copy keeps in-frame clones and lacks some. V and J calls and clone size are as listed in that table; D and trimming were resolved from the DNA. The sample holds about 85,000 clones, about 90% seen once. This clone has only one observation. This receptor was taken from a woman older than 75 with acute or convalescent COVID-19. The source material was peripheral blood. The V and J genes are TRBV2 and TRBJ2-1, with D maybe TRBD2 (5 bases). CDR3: CASSEAWELVQFF. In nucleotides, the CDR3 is TGTGCCAGCAGTGAAGCATGGGAGTTGGTGCAGTTCTTC.